Following are 17 T cell receptor beta chains from one sample sequenced in a study of blood T cell repertoires in COVID-19 (TCRdb year 2020). The library was built by means of the immunoSEQ multiplex PCR assay. TCRdb limited this immuneACCESS table to in-frame rearrangements with V and J called. A share of clones is missing; checked studies link under half to unresolved V genes, and the rest is unexplained. Across this sample there are roughly 120,000 clones, with about 90% seen only once. The top ten clonotypes cover about 1.9% of the sample. Material: peripheral blood. The receptors derive from a man aged 45-65 years with COVID-19, enrolled during active disease.

The CDR3 bases are TGCGCCAGCAGCGGAGGACAGCAGCAGTTCTTC. Translation: CASSGGQQQFF. The chain recombines TRBV5-1 with TRBJ2-1, with D tentatively TRBD1 (6 bases). The V gene's germline CDR1 is SGHRS and CDR2 YFSETQ. V lost 4 bases, J lost 11 bases, and 10 bases lay in between. This CDR3 is built from 11 residues.

J is TRBJ1-4 and V is TRBV5-1; TRBD1 matches at 11 bases. The CDR3 consists of 15 residues. The V gene end was trimmed by 0 bases and the J gene end by 7 bases; junction bases not matched to a gene: 2. Germline CDR1 and CDR2: SGHRS and YFSETQ. The chain's CDR3 is CASSLDGTGGEKLFF. The CDR3 bases are TGCGCCAGCAGCTTGGATGGGACAGGGGGTGAAAAACTGTTTTTT. The full variable domain, in which reference TRBV5-1 and TRBJ1-4 provide the parts outside the CDR3, is KAGVTQTPRYLIKTRGQQVTLSCSPISGHRSVSWYQQTPGQGLQFLFEYFSETQRNKGNFPGRFSGRQFSNSRSEMNVSTLELGDSALYLCASSLDGTGGEKLFFGSGTQLSVL.

This clone showed up just once. The CDR3 region is CASRPWTPGELFF. CDR3 DNA: TGTGCCAGCAGGCCCTGGACTCCCGGGGAGCTGTTTTTT. The V call is TRBV12-3 or TRBV12-4, the J call TRBJ2-2; weak D call: TRBD2 (5 bases). Trimming left V 6 bases short and J 6 bases short, with 11 bases between. This CDR3 comprises 13 residues.

This sequence joins TRBV7-2 and TRBJ1-5; D is unclear. This CDR3 region has 12 residues. Germline-derived CDR1 and CDR2 are SGHTA and FQGNSA. V was shortened by 5 bases and J by 10 bases, with 12 bases between the two germline ends. CDR3 residues: CASSGYETPQHF. CDR3 in DNA: TGTGCCAGCAGCGGGTATGAGACTCCCCAGCATTTT.

V gene TRBV5-1 combines with J gene TRBJ2-1; 13 positions match TRBD2. V shed 5 bases, J shed 8 bases, and the junction held 7 bases outside the gene matches. The CDR3 spans 15 residues. Germline V gene data show CDR1 as SGHRS and CDR2 as YFSETQ. CDR3 region: CASRTGTSGNYEQFF. The CDR3 nucleotides are TGCGCCAGCAGGACCGGGACTAGCGGGAATTATGAGCAGTTCTTC.

J is TRBJ1-5 and V is TRBV6-2 or TRBV6-3, with D unclear. Trimming removed 2 bases at V and 1 base at J, with 12 bases between. CDR3 length: 16 amino acids. Germline V lookup: CDR1 MNHEY, CDR2 SVGEGT. CDR3: CASSYLGAASNQPQHF. CDR3 DNA sequence: TGTGCCAGCAGTTACCTTGGAGCGGCCAGCAATCAGCCCCAGCATTTT.

This chain uses TRBV7-2 with TRBJ2-6; a possible D gene is TRBD2 (6 bases). The CDR3 is 16 amino acids. Deletions cut 5 bases from V and 0 bases from J, with 11 bases between. Germline lookup yields CDR1 SGHTA and CDR2 FQGNSA. The CDR3 nucleotides are TGTGCCAGCAGCCTTACCGGGAGCTCTGGGGCCAACGTCCTGACTTTC. Translated, it gives CASSLTGSSGANVLTF. The full variable domain, in which reference TRBV7-2 and TRBJ2-6 provide the parts outside the CDR3, is GAGVSQSPSNKVTEKGKDVELRCDPISGHTALYWYRQSLGQGLEFLIYFQGNSAPDKSGLPSDRFSAERTGGSVSTLTIQRTQQEDSAVYLCASSLTGSSGANVLTFGAGSRLTVL.

The chain carries TRBV4-3 and TRBJ2-7; D perhaps matches TRBD2 (5 bases). Germline CDR1 and CDR2: LGHNA and YSLEER. The CDR3 has 16 residues. V was shortened by 1 base and J by 0 bases, with 13 bases between the two germline ends. CDR3 in amino acids: CASSQGRSGSSYEQYF. The DNA of the CDR3 is TGCGCCAGCAGCCAAGGTCGAAGCGGTAGCTCCTACGAGCAGTACTTC.

The V call is TRBV7-9, the J call TRBJ2-1, with D perhaps TRBD1 (7 bases). The CDR3 runs to 15 residues. V lost 1 base and J lost 7, with 14 bases in between. Germline CDR1 and CDR2: SEHNR and FQNEAQ (reference sequence). The CDR3 protein is CASSLGTGLRNEQFF. The CDR3 DNA is TGTGCCAGCAGCTTAGGGACAGGACTACGGAATGAGCAGTTCTTC.

The chain couples TRBV7-3 to TRBJ1-1, with no clear D. Germline V CDR1 and CDR2: SGHTA, FQGTGA. The V and J ends lost 0 bases and 4 bases respectively, with 6 bases between them. The CDR3 extends over 13 amino acids. The CDR3 loop is CASSLTGSTEAFF. CDR3 nucleotide sequence: TGTGCCAGCAGCTTAACGGGCAGCACTGAAGCTTTCTTT.

For the CDR3, the DNA is TGTGCCAGCAGTGATTTGGACAGCGAGCTAGCCAAAAACATTCAGTACTTC. This gives the protein CASSDLDSELAKNIQYF. This chain joins TRBV25-1 and TRBJ2-4, with D perhaps matching TRBD1 (6 bases). Germline CDR1 and CDR2: MGHDK and SYGVNS. The V and J ends lost 3 bases and 0 bases respectively, with 15 bases between them. This CDR3 contains 17 residues.

There are a few counts of this clone. The chain is built from TRBV4-2 and TRBJ2-3, with D possibly TRBD2 on 6 matching bases. The germline V and J ends were trimmed by 0 bases and 4 bases, with 14 bases remaining between them. Germline V CDR1 and CDR2: LGHNA, YNFKEQ. The CDR3 is made up of 16 amino acids. The chain's CDR3 is CASSQDPSTGADTQYF. CDR3 in DNA: TGTGCCAGCAGCCAAGACCCTTCGACGGGAGCAGATACGCAGTATTTT.

The rearrangement links TRBV11-2 to TRBJ2-2, with unresolved D. Trimming left V 5 bases short and J 5 bases short, with 18 bases between. The CDR3 loop spans 16 amino acids. Germline V gene lookup returns CDR1 SGHAT and CDR2 FQNNGV. This CDR3 reads CASSPDFNRGTGELFF. The CDR3 DNA reads TGTGCCAGCAGCCCCGACTTCAACCGCGGTACCGGGGAGCTGTTTTTT.

This chain connects TRBV29-1 to TRBJ2-5, with TRBD1 identical over 8 bases. J gave up 5 bases and V 6 bases, and 11 bases lay outside the gene matches. The CDR3 totals 14 residues. Germline assignment: CDR1 SQVTM and CDR2 ANQGSEA. The CDR3 coding sequence is TGCAGCGTCGGACGACAGGGGCCAGGGGAGACCCAGTACTTC. It is translated as CSVGRQGPGETQYF.

V usage is TRBV5-1 and J usage is TRBJ1-2; no clear D. Germline V lookup: CDR1 SGHRS, CDR2 YFSETQ. Trimming removed 0 bases at V and 4 bases at J, with 19 bases between. This CDR3 spans 17 amino acids. The CDR3 nucleotides are TGCGCCAGCAGCTTGGTCCCTGGTGGGCAGTCCCTCTATGGCTACACCTTC. Its protein product is CASSLVPGGQSLYGYTF. The variable domain in full, with the rest retrieved from reference TRBV5-1 and TRBJ1-2, is KAGVTQTPRYLIKTRGQQVTLSCSPISGHRSVSWYQQTPGQGLQFLFEYFSETQRNKGNFPGRFSGRQFSNSRSEMNVSTLELGDSALYLCASSLVPGGQSLYGYTFGSGTRLTVV.

The chain is built from TRBV19 and TRBJ1-2; TRBD1 aligns across 8 bases. V shed 5 bases, J shed 3 bases, and the junction held 5 bases outside the gene matches. Germline CDR1 LNHDA, CDR2 SQIVND (reference sequence). This CDR3 spans 14 amino acids. The CDR3 bases are TGTGCCAGTAGTCCCAGGGGGCGCGACTATGGCTACACCTTC. The encoded protein is CASSPRGRDYGYTF.

The chain joins TRBV24-1 to TRBJ2-1; 9 nucleotides align to TRBD1. Germline V gene data show CDR1 as KGHDR and CDR2 as SFDVKD. The CDR3 covers 16 residues. The J segment lost 5 bases and the V segment lost 4 bases, leaving 8 bases of the junction unmatched. CDR3 in DNA: TGTGCCACCAGTGACTCCGGGACAGGGAAGAACAATGAGCAGTTCTTC. Translated, it gives CATSDSGTGKNNEQFF.